The 18 T cell receptor beta chains in this list originate from one sample, sequenced in a study of shared clonotypes between healthy human individuals. Generated by immunoSEQ multiplex PCR, the TCRdb table keeps only in-frame clones and is missing some. The data show millions of clones, just over 90% seen once. Material for sequencing was naive CD4+ T cells sorted from blood. The subset denotes: CD45RA+ positively selected. Receptor source: a man aged 18 to 30 in good health.

In nucleotides, the CDR3 is TGTGCCAGCAGCTTTCGGGGTCGGGCTAATGAAAAACTGTTTTTT. The encoded protein is CASSFRGRANEKLFF. The chain carries TRBV11-2 and TRBJ1-4; unclear D gene. The CDR3 has 15 residues. The V and J ends lost 3 bases and 3 bases respectively, with 11 bases between them. Germline-derived CDR1 and CDR2 are SGHAT and FQNNGV.

The chain joins TRBV20-1 to TRBJ1-4; no definite D call. The CDR3 runs to 11 residues. V gave up 6 bases and J gave up 8 bases, with 10 bases separating them. Germline V gives CDR1 DFQATT, CDR2 SNEGSKA (reference sequence). The CDR3 sequence: CSAAREEKLFF. CDR3 in DNA: TGCAGTGCAGCACGGGAAGAAAAACTGTTTTTT.

Concerning this clone itself: The sample holds other DNA sequences that translate to the same CDR3. The V and J genes are TRBV6-5 and TRBJ1-5, with D unresolved. CDR3 length: 14 residues. Germline V CDR1 and CDR2: MNHEY, SVGAGI. V was trimmed by 5 bases and J by 4 bases, leaving 12 bases between them. The CDR3: CASSRLVGNQPQHF. Here the CDR3 DNA reads TGTGCCAGCAGTCGACTTGTAGGGAATCAGCCCCAGCATTTT.

The chain employs TRBV27 and TRBJ2-3, with 8 bases fitting TRBD1. After removal of 5 bases from V and 2 bases from J, the junction contained 15 bases not matched to a gene. Looked up from germline, CDR1 is MNHEY and CDR2 is SMNVEV (reference sequence). The CDR3 has 18 amino acids. CDR3 bases: TGTGCCAGCAGTCTAGGACAGGGTCCCCTCGCCCTCACAGATACGCAGTATTTT. It codes for CASSLGQGPLALTDTQYF.

The chain links TRBV10-3 to TRBJ1-6; 8 bases are shared with TRBD1. CDR3 size: 14 residues. CDR1 and CDR2 from the germline V gene are ENHRY and SYGVKD. Trimming removed 4 bases from V and 5 bases from J; junction bases left unmatched: 1. Here the CDR3 DNA reads TGTGCCATCAGTGGGACAGGGAATAATTCACCCCTCCACTTT. This codes for CAISGTGNNSPLHF.

This chain connects TRBV7-2 to TRBJ2-3; 9 bases are shared with TRBD2. Germline trimming cut 4 bases from V and 2 bases from J; bases unmatched to any gene: 7. CDR3 length: 16 residues. Germline CDR1 reads SGHTA; CDR2 reads FQGNSA. The CDR3: CASSSPLAGYTDTQYF. In DNA form, the CDR3 reads TGTGCCAGCAGCTCCCCCCTAGCGGGATACACAGATACGCAGTATTTT.

V and J are TRBV11-3 and TRBJ1-1; D gene unclear. CDR1 is SGHNT, CDR2 YENEEA, per germline. The germline V and J ends were trimmed by 5 bases and 1 base, with 8 bases remaining between them. The CDR3 sequence is 13 residues long. The CDR3 nucleotides are TGTGCCAGCAGCCCCGGGCCGAACACTGAAGCTTTCTTT. It translates to CASSPGPNTEAFF.

The V call is TRBV7-2, the J call TRBJ2-7; tentative D call: TRBD2 (6 bases). Per the germline V gene, CDR1 is SGHTA and CDR2 is FQGNSA. The V and J ends lost 4 bases and 6 bases respectively, with 19 bases between them. The CDR3 sequence is 15 residues long. The CDR3 loop reads CASSSYLGGRTEQYF. The CDR3 region has the DNA TGTGCCAGCAGCTCTTATTTGGGGGGAAGGACCGAGCAGTACTTC.

The rearrangement uses TRBV19 and TRBJ2-1, with TRBD1 as a possible D gene (5 bases). Germline V gene lookup returns CDR1 LNHDA and CDR2 SQIVND (reference sequence). The V end was cut by 8 bases, the J end by 4 bases, with 9 bases between. The CDR3 consists of 12 residues. The CDR3 DNA follows: TGTGCCAGTCGATCAGGGTACAATGAGCAGTTCTTC. Amino acids: CASRSGYNEQFF.

The chain carries TRBV7-2 and TRBJ1-1; no firm D call. Germline CDR1 SGHTA, CDR2 FQGNSA. V was pared by 6 bases and J by 0 bases, with 11 bases between. The CDR3 has 14 residues. CDR3 DNA sequence: TGTGCCAGCAGTTCCGCTTCCATGAACACTGAAGCTTTCTTT. Translating it yields CASSSASMNTEAFF.

The rearrangement uses TRBV5-1 and TRBJ2-7, with D perhaps matching TRBD1 (5 bases). The CDR3 runs 13 residues. The germline gives CDR1 SGHRS, CDR2 YFSETQ. Trimming pared 4 bases from V and 3 bases from J, leaving 11 bases between. The CDR3 DNA reads as TGCGCCAGCAGCGTTGACAGTGGCTACGAGCAGTACTTC. This sequence encodes CASSVDSGYEQYF.

The V gene is TRBV9, the J gene TRBJ1-3; 7 nucleotides match TRBD1. J gave up 4 bases and V 4 bases, and 8 bases lay outside the gene matches. The CDR3 covers 15 residues. Germline lookup yields CDR1 SGDLS and CDR2 YYNGEE. The CDR3 protein is CASSLQTGRGNTIYF. The DNA of the CDR3 is TGTGCCAGCAGCCTTCAGACAGGGCGCGGAAACACCATATATTTT.

This clone has a single count. The J gene is TRBJ2-3, the V gene TRBV6-5, with TRBD2 matching over 8 bases. Germline-derived CDR1 and CDR2 are MNHEY and SVGAGI. The CDR3 is 15 residues long. J lost 5 bases, V lost 2 bases, and 6 bases had no gene match. The CDR3: CASSYPGGHGDTQYF. The CDR3 DNA is TGTGCCAGCAGTTACCCGGGGGGGCATGGAGATACGCAGTATTTT.

The rearrangement links TRBV6-4 to TRBJ2-7; TRBD1 is a possible D gene (5 bases). This CDR3 contains 16 residues. Per the germline V gene, CDR1 is MRHNA and CDR2 is SNTAGT. Trimming removed 9 bases from V and 0 bases from J, with 21 bases in between. The CDR3 spells CASEITTVPSSYEQYF. The CDR3 DNA reads TGTGCCAGTGAAATAACGACAGTACCGAGCTCCTACGAGCAGTACTTC.

The chain has TRBV6-1 and TRBJ2-3, with no clear D. V shed 6 bases and J shed 7 bases, with 14 bases lying between them. The CDR3 runs to 13 residues. Germline assignment: CDR1 MNHNS and CDR2 SASEGT. The chain's CDR3 is CASRASTAYTQYF. CDR3 sequence (DNA): TGTGCCAGCAGGGCTTCGACCGCGTATACGCAGTATTTT.

This chain connects TRBV6-5 to TRBJ2-5; D is unresolved. Germline-derived CDR1 and CDR2 are MNHEY and SVGAGI. The ends were cut back, 2 bases at V and 1 base at J, with 8 bases in the middle. This CDR3 spans 14 amino acids. The CDR3 DNA reads as TGTGCCAGCAGTTACGTCGGAATCCAAGAGACCCAGTACTTC. Its protein is CASSYVGIQETQYF.

This chain uses TRBV10-3 with TRBJ1-1, with 7 bases aligning to TRBD1. The germline V gene has CDR1 ENHRY and CDR2 SYGVKD. There are 15 residues in the CDR3. V shed 3 bases, J shed 7 bases, and the junction held 11 bases outside the gene matches. CDR3 DNA sequence: TGTGCCATCAGTGAAGCCAGGGGGGCGCAGGGTGAAGCTTTCTTT. It is translated as CAISEARGAQGEAFF.

The rearrangement joins TRBV11-2 to TRBJ2-7; a weak D match, TRBD1 (6 bases). V lost 1 base and J 3 bases, leaving 10 bases between the germline ends. The CDR3 contains 14 residues. Per the germline V gene, CDR1 is SGHAT and CDR2 is FQNNGV. This CDR3 is CASSLVGQSYEQYF. The CDR3 DNA reads as TGTGCCAGCAGCTTAGTCGGACAGAGCTACGAGCAGTACTTC.